This T cell receptor beta chain stems from a study of Graves' ophthalmopathy and Graves' hyperthyroidism. Aged 18 to 65, hyperthyroidism patients had been newly diagnosed, with under 2 months' duration. As the starting material, around 10 ml of fresh peripheral blood yielded the PBMCs. The CDR3 length is 16 residues. Losses at the gene ends were 4 bases for V and 4 bases for J; bases not matched to a gene: 9. Germline CDR1 MNHEY, CDR2 SVGAGI. Study-level results: In blood appeared most of the expanded thyroid clonotypes whose frequency exceeded 0.001.

Only a few counts were recorded for this clonotype. Its target is unknown. RNA served as the template for amplifying TCR beta CDR3 regions. RT-PCR with HTBI primers came first, then second-round multiplex PCR. TCRdb redid the calling of the multiplex PCR reads with MiXCR, one entry per CDR3 protein. The sample contains some 350,000 distinct CDR3 sequences, about a sixth of which appear only once. This chain uses TRBV6-5 with TRBJ2-2, with TRBD1 matching 7 bases. Input material: peripheral blood. The TCR originated in an adult woman with stable Graves' hyperthyroidism. The CDR3 loop reads CASSSPTGIITGELFF. CDR3 DNA sequence: TGTGCCAGCAGTTCCCCGACAGGGATTATCACCGGGGAGCTGTTTTTT.